The clone carrying this T cell receptor (beta chain) was observed a single time. Antigen specificity is unknown. The data derive from a study of shared clonotypes between healthy human individuals. J gave up 5 bases and V 5 bases, and 4 bases lay outside the gene matches. Germline V gene data show CDR1 as SGHTA and CDR2 as FQGTGA. The length of the CDR3 is 15 residues. Study-wide results and caveats: What naive subsets generally showed was a larger estimated richness than memory subsets showed. Rarefaction indicated that sorted-subset sequencing remained incomplete although depth was large.

Measured with immunoSEQ multiplex PCR; TCRdb has only the in-frame clones, and not every one. This table has approximately 590,000 clones, around 95% appearing once. Positive CCR7 selection of CD45RO-negative cells yielded the naive CD8 cells, and terminally differentiated effector memory CD45RA+ cells were excluded. The TCR sequence derives from a woman aged 25 to 45 in good health. V is TRBV7-3 and J is TRBJ2-1; 12 bases agree with TRBD2. The sample consisted of naive CD8+ T cells sorted from blood. This CDR3 is CASSTLAGGDNEQFF. DNA for the CDR3: TGTGCCAGCAGCACACTAGCGGGAGGCGACAATGAGCAGTTCTTC.